Listed here are 21 T cell receptor beta chains from one sample, sequenced in a study of CD8+ T cells in alopecia areata listed by TCRdb under 2018. The library was produced with the immunoSEQ multiplex PCR assay. To provide template for TCR sequencing, every sample had RNA extracted and reverse transcribed into cDNA. As stored in TCRdb, this immuneACCESS dataset retains in-frame rearrangements with V and J assigned. A fraction of the clones does not appear; measured against another copy, unresolved V genes explain less than half of the discrepancy, and the remainder lacks a known reason. In all, the sample holds approximately 58,000 clones, and around 40% of those were seen once. 51% of the sample goes to the ten largest clones. What was sequenced was NKG2D-low CD8+ T cells sorted from blood. The intended sense of this specimen's cell subset or site label: sorted CD8+ NKG2D-low blood T cells. The receptors derive from a human donor with alopecia areata.

The V call is TRBV5-1, the J call TRBJ2-1, with a possible D match to TRBD1 (5 bases). The V end was cut by 4 bases, the J end by 2 bases, with 13 bases between. Looked up from germline, CDR1 is SGHRS and CDR2 is YFSETQ. The CDR3 loop spans 15 amino acids. CDR3 in amino acids: CASSRTDSPYNEQFF. The CDR3 DNA sequence: TGCGCCAGCAGCCGCACCGACAGCCCCTACAATGAGCAGTTCTTC.

CDR3 DNA: TGTGCCTGGAGTCCTCCCCCGGAGGAGAACACCGGGGAGCTGTTTTTT. It encodes CAWSPPPEENTGELFF. The V gene is TRBV30, the J gene TRBJ2-2; tentatively, D is TRBD2 (5 bases). Germline values: CDR1 GTSNPN, CDR2 SVGIG (reference sequence). V lost 2 bases to trimming and J lost 1 base, with 14 bases between them. CDR3 size: 16 residues.

The chain couples TRBV13 to TRBJ2-4; D is ambiguous. Trimming cost V 1 base and J 6 bases, with 13 bases left between them. CDR1 PRHDT and CDR2 FYEKMQ come from the germline V gene (reference sequence). The CDR3 sequence is 15 residues long. DNA for the CDR3: TGTGCCAGCAGCTTAGTGTCAGGCGCAACAAACATTCAGTACTTC. Its translation is CASSLVSGATNIQYF.

The genes are TRBV2 and TRBJ1-2; no firm D call. CDR3 length: 12 amino acids. Germline CDR1 is SNHLY and CDR2 is FYNNEI. V shed 5 bases and J shed 5 bases, with 9 bases lying between them. Written as DNA, the CDR3 is TGTGCCAGCAGTCTGGGAGCTTATGGCTACACCTTC. Translating gives CASSLGAYGYTF.

J is TRBJ1-1 and V is TRBV5-6, with TRBD1 matching over 7 bases. Germline V gene lookup returns CDR1 SGHDT and CDR2 YYEEEE. V lost 3 bases to trimming and J lost 5 bases; unmatched junction nucleotides: 7. The CDR3 has 14 residues. This CDR3 reads CASSYMTGYTEAFF. CDR3 sequence (DNA): TGTGCCAGCAGCTATATGACAGGGTATACTGAAGCTTTCTTT.

This clone has more than one count but fewer than ten. The genes are TRBV7-9 and TRBJ2-1, with a possible D match to TRBD1 (6 bases). The germline V gene has CDR1 SEHNR and CDR2 FQNEAQ (reference sequence). The CDR3 loop spans 15 amino acids. V was cut by 0 bases and J by 4 bases, with 10 bases left in between. The CDR3 sequence: CASSLAGALYNEQFF. CDR3 nucleotide sequence: TGTGCCAGCAGCTTAGCGGGGGCTTTGTACAATGAGCAGTTCTTC.

The rearrangement joins TRBV7-9 to TRBJ2-7; D may correspond to TRBD1 or TRBD2 (5 bases each). The germline V and J ends were trimmed by 6 bases and 9 bases, with 18 bases remaining between them. The CDR3 length is 13 residues. Looked up from germline, CDR1 is SEHNR and CDR2 is FQNEAQ (reference sequence). The CDR3 protein is CASRAGARDGQYF. The DNA of the CDR3 is TGTGCCAGCAGAGCCGGGGCCCGGGACGGGCAGTACTTC.

This clone was counted between two and nine times. The rearrangement joins TRBV27 to TRBJ2-2, with no clear D. Germline V gene lookup returns CDR1 MNHEY and CDR2 SMNVEV (reference sequence). This CDR3 has 12 residues. Deletions cut 8 bases from V and 5 bases from J, with 9 bases between. CDR3 sequence: CASGSETGELFF. The CDR3 DNA sequence: TGTGCCAGCGGGTCGGAGACCGGGGAGCTGTTTTTT.

This chain joins TRBV7-6 and TRBJ2-7; possible D gene TRBD2, 5 bases. Germline CDR1 and CDR2: SGHVS and FNYEAQ. Trimming left V 4 bases short and J 2 bases short, with 6 bases between. The CDR3 extends over 12 amino acids. Here the CDR3 DNA reads TGTGCCAGCAGCTCGGGAACCTACGAGCAGTACTTC. Amino acid sequence: CASSSGTYEQYF.

This clone has a handful of counts. The CDR3 region is CASSLTIGRTQYF. CDR3 DNA sequence: TGTGCCAGCAGTTTGACCATAGGGCGAACGCAGTATTTT. J is TRBJ2-3 and V is TRBV28; the D is unclear. Trimming pared 3 bases from V and 9 bases from J, leaving 13 bases between. Germline values: CDR1 MDHEN, CDR2 SYDVKM. CDR3 length: 13 amino acids.

The V gene is TRBV15, the J gene TRBJ1-5; perhaps TRBD1 as D (5 bases). Per germline, CDR1 LNHNV and CDR2 YYDKDF (reference sequence). V lost 1 base to trimming and J lost 1 base, with 8 bases between them. The CDR3 loop spans 15 amino acids. CDR3 loop: CATSRGRGSNQPQHF. The CDR3 coding sequence is TGTGCCACCAGCAGAGGACGGGGGAGCAATCAGCCCCAGCATTTT.

This chain links TRBV27 with TRBJ2-1; tentatively, D is TRBD1 (5 bases). Germline V gene lookup returns CDR1 MNHEY and CDR2 SMNVEV (reference sequence). The CDR3 extends over 13 amino acids. Trimming took 5 bases from V and 2 from J, leaving 7 bases between them. The CDR3 DNA reads as TGTGCCAGCAGTGACAGAACCTACAATGAGCAGTTCTTC. Residues: CASSDRTYNEQFF.

This chain joins TRBV4-2 and TRBJ2-1, with 9 bases lining up with TRBD2. V gave up 3 bases and J gave up 8 bases; unmatched junction bases: 11. From germline, CDR1 is LGHNA and CDR2 YNFKEQ. This CDR3 region has 16 residues. This CDR3 reads CASSQVGREGGDEQFF. Written as DNA, the CDR3 is TGTGCCAGCAGCCAGGTTGGGCGGGAGGGCGGCGATGAGCAGTTCTTC.

The CDR3 here is CASSHGGNEQYF. The CDR3 DNA follows: TGTGCCAGCAGCCACGGGGGGAATGAGCAGTACTTC. This chain connects TRBV6-5 to TRBJ2-7, with 7 bases lining up with TRBD2. The V gene end was trimmed by 6 bases and the J gene end by 7 bases; junction bases not matched to a gene: 6. The CDR3 runs to 12 residues. From germline, CDR1 is MNHEY and CDR2 SVGAGI.

In this sample, this clone turned up a few times. This rearrangement joins TRBV13 to TRBJ2-7; D possibly corresponds to TRBD2 (6 bases). V was shortened by 5 bases and J by 4 bases, with 21 bases between the two germline ends. The CDR3 covers 16 residues. The germline CDR1 and CDR2 sequences are PRHDT and FYEKMQ (reference sequence). CDR3 sequence: CASSPAGGVGRYEQYF. The DNA for the CDR3 is TGTGCCAGCAGCCCGGCGGGCGGGGTAGGTCGATACGAGCAGTACTTC.

The table lists this clone with a few counts. The V and J genes are TRBV7-9 and TRBJ2-5; D unresolved. The CDR3 consists of 13 residues. V lost 5 bases, J lost 5 bases, and 12 bases lay in between. Germline CDR1 is SEHNR and CDR2 is FQNEAQ (reference sequence). The CDR3 protein is CASSLTLLETQYF. CDR3 sequence (DNA): TGTGCCAGCAGCCTGACTCTTTTGGAGACCCAGTACTTC.

This clone was seen only a few times. Other DNA sequences from this sample encode an identical CDR3 as well. The rearrangement links TRBV6-4 to TRBJ2-2; D is possibly TRBD1 or TRBD2 (5 bases each). This CDR3 contains 13 residues. CDR1 is MRHNA and CDR2 is SNTAGT in the germline V gene. V was cut by 3 bases and J by 3 bases, with 5 bases left in between. The DNA of the CDR3 is TGTGCCAGCAGTGAGGGGGACACCGGGGAGCTGTTTTTT. It specifies CASSEGDTGELFF.

This clone was detected only a few times. The chain has TRBV28 and TRBJ2-7; 8 positions agree with TRBD1. The CDR3 covers 13 residues. The ends lost 7 bases at V and 4 bases at J; junction bases unmatched: 6. Germline CDR1 and CDR2: MDHEN and SYDVKM. The CDR3 DNA reads as TGTGCCAGCACCGGAAGGACAGGGTACGAGCAGTACTTC. This encodes CASTGRTGYEQYF.

This chain links TRBV7-9 with TRBJ2-7; perhaps TRBD1 as D (5 bases). CDR3 length equals 14 residues. CDR1 and CDR2 (germline): SEHNR, FQNEAQ (reference sequence). V lost 6 bases and J lost 4, with 16 bases in between. The CDR3 is CASSPRVGVYEQYF. CDR3 coding DNA: TGTGCCAGCAGTCCCAGGGTAGGCGTTTACGAGCAGTACTTC. Together with reference TRBV7-9 and TRBJ2-7, the CDR3 gives the full variable domain: DTGVSQNPRHKITKRGQNVTFRCDPISEHNRLYWYRQTLGQGPEFLTYFQNEAQLEKSRLLSDRFSAERPKGSFSTLEIQRTEQGDSAMYLCASSPRVGVYEQYFGPGTRLTVT.

This sequence joins TRBV29-1 and TRBJ1-1; D not certain. The CDR3 has 11 residues. V lost 3 bases and J 10 bases, leaving 12 bases between the germline ends. From germline, CDR1 is SQVTM and CDR2 ANQGSEA. CDR3 nucleotides: TGCAGCGTTGAGGGTCGCCTGGGAGCTTTCTTT. Amino acids: CSVEGRLGAFF.

The chain recombines TRBV30 with TRBJ1-5, with 8 bases aligning to TRBD1. The CDR3 has 13 residues. Per germline, CDR1 GTSNPN and CDR2 SVGIG (reference sequence). After removal of 5 bases from V and 2 bases from J, the junction contained 2 bases not matched to a gene. The CDR3 loop is CAWGQGGNQPQHF. The CDR3 DNA sequence: TGTGCCTGGGGACAGGGAGGCAATCAGCCCCAGCATTTT. Full variable domain (missing parts from reference TRBV30 and TRBJ1-5): SQTIHQWPATLVQPVGSPLSLECTVEGTSNPNLYWYRQAAGRGLQLLFYSVGIGQISSEVPQNLSASRPQDRQFILSSKKLLLSDSGFYLCAWGQGGNQPQHFGDGTRLSIL.